This section outlines one TCR beta chain sequence together with its context. Per the authors' pipeline: Nucleated cell counts were estimated from reference gene primer amplification. The assay was immunoSEQ multiplex PCR, and TCRdb's table has in-frame clones only and misses some. V, J and clone size are those of that table, while D and trimming were read from the DNA. The sample lists about 130,000 clones; almost 85% were seen once. V was pared by 6 bases and J by 3 bases, with 4 bases of the junction left unmatched. The length of the CDR3 is 13 residues. CDR1 is SGHAT, CDR2 FQDESV, per germline (reference sequence). These data are taken from a study of blood T cell repertoires in COVID-19. Study-wide context: Some COVID-19 samples were acute and others convalescent; all came from the United States, Italy and Spain. Sources were T cells, B-cell-depleted T cells, or PBMCs; the material itself was cDNA or gDNA.

This rearrangement joins TRBV11-1 to TRBJ1-1; 7 positions match TRBD1. Sequences were obtained from peripheral blood. This sequence originates from a man in his sixties with acute or convalescent COVID-19. CDR3 sequence: CASSPDRYTEAFF. The CDR3 nucleotides read TGTGCCAGCAGTCCGGACAGGTACACTGAAGCTTTCTTT. The entire variable domain, with the rest obtained from reference TRBV11-1 and TRBJ1-1, is as follows: EAEVAQSPRYKITEKSQAVAFWCDPISGHATLYWYRQILGQGPELLVQFQDESVVDDSQLPKDRFSAERLKGVDSTLKIQPAELGDSAMYLCASSPDRYTEAFFGQGTRLTVV.